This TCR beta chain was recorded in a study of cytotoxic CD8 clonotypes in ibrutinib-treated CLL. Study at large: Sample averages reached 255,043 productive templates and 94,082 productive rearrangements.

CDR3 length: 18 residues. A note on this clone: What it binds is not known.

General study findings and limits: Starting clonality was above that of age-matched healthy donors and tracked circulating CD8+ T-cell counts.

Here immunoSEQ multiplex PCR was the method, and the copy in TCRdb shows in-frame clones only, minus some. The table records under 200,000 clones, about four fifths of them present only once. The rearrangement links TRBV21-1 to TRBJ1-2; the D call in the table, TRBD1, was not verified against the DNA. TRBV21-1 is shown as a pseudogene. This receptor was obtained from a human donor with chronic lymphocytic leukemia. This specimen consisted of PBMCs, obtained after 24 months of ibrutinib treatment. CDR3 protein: CASSKTLAGTISNYGYTF. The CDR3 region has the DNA TGTGCCAGCAGCAAAACCCTAGCAGGGACAATATCTAACTATGGCTACACCTTC.